This T cell receptor (beta chain) stems from a study of T-cell memory formation after mild COVID-19 (dated by TCRdb to the early 2020s). Background on the whole study: TCR sequence clusters from the two donors were largely donor specific. In a couple of donors, T-cell clones that expanded and contracted after mild COVID-19 were followed by sequencing TCRalpha and TCRbeta repertoires longitudinally. Two young, previously healthy adult volunteers, one female and one male, were included in the cohort.

TCRdb records Illumina NovaSeq 6000 as the sequencer. TCRalpha and TCRbeta cDNA libraries were constructed by 5'RACE with constant-segment primers, with sample barcodes and unique molecular identifiers being introduced. RNA was extracted from every sample with Trizol reagent. Amplification of the libraries took two PCR steps, and the second step added a second sample barcode plus Illumina TruSeq adapters. The libraries were sequenced on an Illumina NovaSeq using 2 x 150 bp paired-end reads. The authors' analysis ran thus. The reads were demultiplexed and collapsed into UMI-guided consensus sequences using migec v1.2.7. Using mixcr v2.1.11, UMI consensuses were aligned to TRA and TRB V and J templates and then assembled into clonotypes. A clonotype was counted as expanded or contracted only when both edgeR and NoisET called the clonotype significant, with the noise models trained on biological replicates. For edgeR calls, the cutoffs were a false discovery rate-adjusted p below 0.01 and a log2 fold-change threshold of 1. As an exploratory analysis of dynamics, PCA with hierarchical clustering was applied to max-normalized trajectories of the 1000 most abundant clonotypes. Each responding clone was given a CD4 or CD8 phenotype based on the CD4+ and CD8+ repertoires, which had been sequenced separately. TCRdb reanalyzed the raw reads on its own, using fastp at Q25 for trimming and MiXCR for clone calling, and kept in-frame beta chains. Each record represents a unique CDR3 protein, reported with the most common genes and DNA among its rows. TCRdb's processing, not the authors', yielded these V and J calls. The sample has 190,000 or so distinct CDR3 sequences on record, around 27% of them singletons. The ten largest clones represent around 10% of the sample.

Overall study results and their limits: Some responding clones were detected in pre-infection memory, suggesting pre-existing cross-reactive memory T cells joined the SARS-CoV-2 response. The study included only a couple of mild cases, and larger cohorts that include severe cases with pre-infection samples were judged to be necessary. SARS-CoV-2 specificity of the second-wave clones peaking on day 37 was not confirmed. From day 15 to 85, contracting clones showed balanced CD4/CD8 phenotypes, whereas a second wave of clones that expanded from day 15 to 37 leaned towards CD4+. Contracting CD4+ clones were found mainly in CM and EM memory subsets, while CD8+ clones were enriched in EMRA.

Ficoll-Paque density gradient centrifugation was the method used to isolate PBMCs. Measured from the cysteine to the phenylalanine, the CDR3 is 15 residues long. Only the CDR3 region is kept as DNA, spanning 45 bases read in frame from base 1. In the germline V gene, CDR1 corresponds to MNHNS and CDR2 to SASEGT. Trimming at the junction amounts to 3 bases on V and 2 bases on J, and the germline ends lie 14 bases apart. This clonotype has more than one count but fewer than ten. Its antigen is unknown. Base qualities are not provided; no much larger clone lies one nucleotide away. Input material: PBMCs or a T cell subset sorted from them (not recorded which). Recombination joined TRBV6-1 with TRBJ2-7; the D gene is possibly TRBD1, with 6 bases matching. The sequence derives from an adult woman who had mild COVID-19 (a few samples of this study predate the infection). The sample titles of this study are shuffled in the database, so cell type and time point are left out; the donor was told from shared clones. The CDR3 region reads CASSDMGHTTYEQYF. DNA sequence: TGTGCCAGCAGTGATATGGGACATACCACCTACGAGCAGTACTTC.